This record looks at one T cell receptor beta chain sequence and its context. Patients showing uncontrolled infection, other autoimmune disease, pregnancy or lactation were ineligible. The authors took PBMCs from 10 ml fresh peripheral blood. This specimen comes from a study of T cells in Graves' hyperthyroidism and ophthalmopathy. CDR3 length equals 15 residues. In germline, CDR1 is MNHNS, CDR2 SASEGT. The ends lost 6 bases at V and 9 bases at J; junction bases unmatched: 13. TCR beta CDR3 regions were amplified from RNA. The HTBI primer set was used in a first-round RT-PCR of the TCR CDR3. TCRdb used MiXCR to reprocess the multiplex PCR reads, holding one entry per CDR3 protein. The repertoire includes fewer than 400,000 distinct CDR3 sequences, approximately 15% of them detected once, and 33% sits in the top ten.

The J gene is TRBJ2-1, the V gene TRBV6-1; the match to TRBD2 covers 8 bases. Sequencing used blood. This clonotype originated in a man aged 25 to 40 with Graves' hyperthyroidism. The CDR3 loop is CASSNGMIAGIEQFF. DNA for the CDR3: TGTGCCAGCAGCAACGGGATGATAGCGGGGATTGAGCAGTTCTTC.